This T cell receptor (beta chain) originates from a study of cytomegalovirus exposure and HLA in healthy donors (dated by TCRdb to 2016 to 2017). With regard to the full study: In an earlier analysis of about 560 of the donors, 276 Gb of sequence data and 117 million unique TCR beta sequences from about 180 million T cells were reported. Because of strong linkage in the cohort, roughly five DR-DQ haplotypes were treated as single units for association and clustering. A separate validation cohort of 90 to 150 different subjects was used in addition to the 666-subject first cohort. To predict cytomegalovirus infection status, the study combined high-throughput TCR immunosequencing, statistical association of individual TCRs with disease status, and machine learning. Every discovery cohort repertoire had been produced on one sequencing platform. The study aimed to test whether cataloging public T cell receptors could reveal signatures of past pathogen exposure. In the later analysis, no new phenotypic data were used to find candidate immune exposures; instead, reliance was placed on TCR beta sequences and their occurrence across donors. The genetic ancestry cluster associated with self-reported Caucasian donors included 81% of the roughly 400 genotyped donors. A later genetic analysis used genome-wide SNP genotypes for about three fifths of the 666 donors, treating that subset as a discovery cohort. To decide whether each TCR beta V gene segment behaved as functional or pseudogenic, an earlier analysis of some 570 of the donors relied on high-throughput TCR beta sequencing. Typing coverage varied by locus: roughly 620-640 donors for A, B, C, DRB1 and DQB1; approximately 520 for DQA1; approximately 610 for DPA1; some 470 for DPB1. An early release covering roughly 600 HLA-typed donors comprised about 320 gigabases of sequencing data and tens of millions of unique TCR sequences. To study patterns of TCR occurrence, a later analysis re-analyzed previously published TCR beta repertoires from around 660 donors and added high-resolution HLA genotyping. Donor age, sex, ethnicity and CMV serostatus were compiled together with the repertoire data. The T cell repertoires of some 700 subjects were profiled by immunosequencing and related to cytomegalovirus serostatus. HLA typing covered class I and class II loci at four-digit resolution. Among 398 genotyped donors of the cohort, an average of roughly 230,000 unique TCR beta nucleotide sequences was sequenced per donor, of which 15% to 20% were non-productive. Results and caveats for the whole study, not just this receptor: A later genetic analysis reported fewer N-insertions in productive TCRs among donors in an Asian-associated ancestry cluster than the roughly 700-donor mean. A cluster of highly shared sequence variants was judged likely to be a technical artifact of the sequencing pipeline. The authors suggested that the approach could potentially be generalized to other disease states and immunological phenotypes. According to a later analysis, most CMV-associated TCR beta chains appeared to be HLA-restricted, and the HLA associations seemed to be driven largely by CMV exposure. A later analysis found that TCR association rates varied across HLA loci, with DRB1 alleles showing the most associated TCRs and HLA-C alleles the fewest. Strong co-occurrence of HLA alleles, especially DR and DQ, made assigning TCR associations to individual alleles difficult. A further reported finding was that TCR beta sequences accurately predicted the HLA-A and HLA-B alleles for most subjects in the first cohort. The classifier was reported to diagnose cytomegalovirus status with high specificity and sensitivity in both the original cohort and the validation cohort. The presence/absence analyses assumed that sequencing depth was roughly uniform across donors, and that assumption may not be true. A later analysis associated some 17,000 TCR beta sequences with specific HLA alleles at a false discovery rate of 0.05. Three of the identified cytomegalovirus-associated TCR beta chains were confirmed in vitro to be specific for cytomegalovirus antigens. This cohort had only TCR beta chains sequenced, and the lack of alpha or paired-chain data limited which features could be detected. In a later genetic analysis, a missense DCLRE1C variant was associated with V-gene and J-gene trimming of TCR beta chains, and the association was replicated in an independent cohort. The only immune exposure information available for the cohort was CMV serostatus. Linkage disequilibrium might explain the correlated functional status among segregating V segments, but an unknown experimental factor could not be excluded. Several of the top co-occurrence clusters appeared to be linked to parvovirus B19, influenza, CMV and Epstein-Barr virus, according to a later analysis. Because counts were too low, about 18 rarely observed V segments, including chromosome 9 orphons, were excluded from the earlier analysis of about 500 of the donors. An earlier analysis of approximately 600 of the donors showed that most TCR beta V segments appeared in productive rearrangements either about 87% or about 30% of the time, which broadly matched IMGT annotations. While some public TCRs were present in many individuals, most TCR sequences turned up only very rarely across donors. Because the 87-base-pair reads could not distinguish some IMGT-functional V segments, including TRBV6-2 and TRBV6-3, those segments were excluded. In a later analysis, HLA-associated TCR beta chains showed more clonal expansion and lower generation probabilities than non-associated chains that were equally common. HLA typing was unavailable for some donors at each locus, so association tests used only the typed subset. A total of some 180 TCR beta chains were listed by the study as associated with cytomegalovirus.

Library generation was performed with the immunoSEQ multiplex PCR assay. For the multiplex PCR, a mixture combining 60 forward primers for TCR Vbeta segments and 13 reverse primers for TCR Jbeta segments was used. Amplification of the CDR3 region of rearranged TCR beta genes was performed with a multiplex PCR assay on genomic DNA. Amplified TCR beta libraries were sequenced as 87-base-pair reads on the Illumina HiSeq System. Per the original workflow: In a later analysis, 80 million or so unique TCR beta chains were counted across the 690 or so repertoires, and around 10 million of these chains were shared by at least two donors. A nearest-neighbor algorithm error-corrected the raw reads and collapsed the reads into unique sequences, merging closely related sequences to remove PCR and sequencing errors. V, D and J gene segments were assigned by aligning CDR3 sequences to IMGT reference sequences. For a sequence to be retained, at least a six-nucleotide match to both a V gene segment and a J gene segment was required. Rearrangements were called productive when the CDR3 lacked stop codons and stayed in frame with V and J; all others were non-productive. CDR3 was defined according to IMGT convention as the region running from the second conserved V-encoded cysteine to the conserved J-encoded phenylalanine. The earlier analysis of some 600 of the donors excluded sequences that lacked an unambiguous match to a single V gene segment. In an earlier analysis of 450 to 750 of the donors, a V segment was called functional when productive rearrangements were above 56.7%, and segregating when the standard deviation between donors exceeded 5%. A statistical classification framework was built to diagnose cytomegalovirus status from the catalog of TCR beta chain sequences. V and J gene assignment, in a later analysis, came from comparing TCR nucleotide sequences with IMGT/GENE-DB human TR gene sequences. Using the TCRdist pipeline, a later analysis assigned CDR3 sequences along with most-parsimonious VDJ recombination scenarios. In a later analysis, each TCR beta chain was defined by its CDR3 amino acid sequence together with its V-gene family, and reads without a unique V-gene family were excluded. A later analysis removed 550 to 650 highly shared, low-generation-probability nucleotide sequences to deal with suspected cross-contamination and a sequencing artifact. In a later analysis, a clonal expansion index for each public chain was calculated from normalized within-repertoire ranks of inferred template counts. Generation probabilities in a later analysis came from a VDJ recombination model fitted to out-of-frame rearrangements, and those results were checked against IGoR. In a later analysis, hypergeometric tests were used to score TCR-TCR, TCR-HLA and TCR-CMV co-occurrence, with a repertoire-size bias correction applied to TCR pairs. In a later analysis, false discovery rates were estimated by permuting HLA or CMV assignments 20 times. In a later analysis, co-occurring TCRs were grouped using DBSCAN, with TCRdist sequence similarity added in when clustering inside HLA-allele-positive subsets. Repertoires with fewer than 30,000 or more than 120,000 public chains, plus five repertoires with anomalous nucleotide sharing, were excluded from co-occurrence clustering. The table was pulled from immuneACCESS by TCRdb, which kept in-frame rearrangements only. Such tables lose some clones; where checked, under half of the loss comes from unresolved V genes, and the rest has no known cause. The V and J calls and clone size come from that table; D and trimming were worked out from the DNA. Present in this sample are about 230,000 clones, over 65% of which were seen just once. The ten most abundant clones make up 2.5% to 3.5% of the sample.

CDR1 SGHRS and CDR2 YFSETQ are derived from the germline V gene. Clipping removes 4 bases from V and 2 bases from J, with 6 as the unmatched junction base count. From the cysteine up to the phenylalanine, the CDR3 has a length of 16 residues. Only the CDR3 DNA stays, 48 bases, in frame from base 1. Comments on this clone: No antigen is known for it. Base qualities are missing; no much larger clone stands one base away. This sample also contains other DNA sequences that code for the same CDR3.

The cohort consisted of approximately 670 healthy bone marrow donors. At the time of sampling, all cohort members were nominally healthy, though unrecorded immune exposures were likely present. The donor was CMV seropositive and was included in the group of 250 to 300 seropositive cohort members. A peripheral blood sample was collected from each donor, and TCR beta sequencing was performed on peripheral blood mononuclear cells. Genomic DNA was extracted from the blood cell samples with the Qiagen DNeasy Blood Extraction Kit. The sample taken for sequencing was PBMCs. The TCR sequence derives from a woman aged 55-69 years in good health and CMV-seropositive. The sequence joins TRBV5-1 to TRBJ2-3, with 11 central nucleotides matching TRBD2. The bases are TGCGCCAGCAGCCCCGGGACTAGCGGATCCACAGATACGCAGTATTTT. The encoded protein is CASSPGTSGSTDTQYF.